A selection of T cell receptor beta chains follows, all from one sample in a study of blood T cell repertoires in COVID-19. Sequencing used immunoSEQ multiplex PCR; TCRdb keeps in-frame clones, though not all of them. The profile shows more than 80,000 clones, approximately 83% of them singletons. Source material: peripheral blood. The source of these receptors is a woman aged 70 to 79 with acute or convalescent COVID-19. Both conserved end residues are part of each CDR3. The D gene is left open where the match is weak. The listing skips clone size in some rows; elsewhere it reads once, few, many or a size class.

>TRBJ1-4|.|11|.|TRBV20-1
TGCAGTATCGAAAGGGGAGAAAAACTGTTTTTT
CSIERGEKLFF
>TRBJ1-5|once|14|TRBD1|TRBV5-1
TGCGCCAGCAGCTCGGGACAGGGAGACCAGCCCCAGCATTTT
CASSSGQGDQPQHF
>TRBJ1-2|.|16|.|TRBV5-1
TGCGCCAGCAGCCAGGGTCCGGACAGTAACTTCTATGGCTACACCTTC
CASSQGPDSNFYGYTF
>TRBJ2-5|.|12|.|TRBV5-1
TGCGCCAGCAGCTTGGACGGAGAGACCCAGTACTTC
CASSLDGETQYF
>TRBJ1-3|.|15|.|TRBV19
TGTGCCAGTAGTCAGGGGACAAGCTCTGGAAACACCATATATTTT
CASSQGTSSGNTIYF
>TRBJ1-1|.|13|.|TRBV9
TGTGCCAGCAGCGTGAGTGGTAACACTGAAGCTTTCTTT
CASSVSGNTEAFF
>TRBJ1-2|.|14|.|TRBV14
TGTGCCAGCAGCCATACCAGGGCAAACTATGGCTACACCTTC
CASSHTRANYGYTF
>TRBJ2-1|few|15|TRBD2|TRBV11-2
TGTGCCAGCAGCCCATTTAGGCGCGGGGGGGATGAGCAGTTCTTC
CASSPFRRGGDEQFF
>TRBJ1-2|once|10|.|TRBV29-1
TGCAGCGTCGGTGATTCTGGCTACACCTTC
CSVGDSGYTF
>TRBJ1-2|.|13|TRBD1|TRBV6-5
TGTGCCAGCTCCGGACAGGGGGCGCGTGGCTACACCTTC
CASSGQGARGYTF
>TRBJ1-3|.|16|.|TRBV4-1
TGCGCCAGCAGCATACACCCTACAGACTCTGGAAACACCATATATTTT
CASSIHPTDSGNTIYF
>TRBJ2-2|.|15|.|TRBV7-7
TGTGCTAGCAGTCTCACAGGGACGGGGACCGGGGAGCTGTTTTTT
CASSLTGTGTGELFF
>TRBJ2-1|.|13|.|TRBV12-3/TRBV12-4
TGTGCCAGCAGTCGACTAAGCTATCATGAGCAGTTCTTC
CASSRLSYHEQFF
>TRBJ1-5|.|16|TRBD1|TRBV19
TGTGCCAGCCGGGACAGGGGGTCTCGTAGCAATCAGCCCCAGCATTTT
CASRDRGSRSNQPQHF
>TRBJ1-5|.|12|.|TRBV2
TGTGCCTCCCACGCGGGCAATCAGCCCCAGCATTTT
CASHAGNQPQHF
>TRBJ2-7|.|14|TRBD2|TRBV12-5
TGTGCTAGTGGTTTCAGCGGGGGGAGTTACGAGCAGTACTTC
CASGFSGGSYEQYF
>TRBJ1-4|.|15|TRBD1|TRBV2
TGTGCCAGCAGCCTTGACAGGGGCCTAAATGAAAAACTGTTTTTT
CASSLDRGLNEKLFF
>TRBJ2-3|.|12|.|TRBV5-8
TGTGCCAGCAGCTTCGGGGTAGATACGCAGTATTTT
CASSFGVDTQYF
>TRBJ1-4|.|14|TRBD1|TRBV5-1
TGCGCCAGCAGCTTGACAACAGGGGGCGAAAAACTGTTTTTT
CASSLTTGGEKLFF
>TRBJ1-2|.|14|.|TRBV4-1
TGCGCCAGCAGCCAAGATGGTCAGGGTTATGGCTACACCTTC
CASSQDGQGYGYTF
>TRBJ1-2|.|14|TRBD1|TRBV5-6
TGTGCCAGCTCGGGGACAGGGGGAAACTATGGCTACACCTTC
CASSGTGGNYGYTF
>TRBJ1-1|.|13|TRBD1|TRBV4-1
TGCGCCAGCACCCAGACAGGGGACACTGAAGCTTTCTTT
CASTQTGDTEAFF
>TRBJ2-5|.|14|TRBD1|TRBV5-1
TGCGCCAGCAGCTTGGGGACAGGAGTAGCAACCCAGTACTTC
CASSLGTGVATQYF
>TRBJ1-3|.|15|.|TRBV7-9
TGTGCCAGCAGCCAGCCGGGACAAGCGGGAAACACCATATATTTT
CASSQPGQAGNTIYF
>TRBJ1-4|.|13|.|TRBV19
TGTGCCAGTAGACCACTAACTAATGAAAAACTGTTTTTT
CASRPLTNEKLFF
>TRBJ1-2|once|12|.|TRBV6-1
TGTGCCAGCATGCCAGGGGACTATGGCTACACCTTC
CASMPGDYGYTF
>TRBJ2-2|.|14|TRBD2|TRBV19
TGTGCCAGCAGGACTAGCGGGAATACCGGGGAGCTGTTTTTT
CASRTSGNTGELFF
>TRBJ2-2|.|16|.|TRBV16
TGTGCCAGCACCCGAACGGACAACGGAGACACCGGGGAGCTGTTTTTT
CASTRTDNGDTGELFF
>TRBJ2-5|.|17|TRBD2|TRBV15
TGTGCCACCAGCGGTTGGGGAAGCGGGGGGCCCCAAGAGACCCAGTACTTC
CATSGWGSGGPQETQYF
>TRBJ2-5|.|12|.|TRBV6-2/TRBV6-3
TGTGCCAGCAGTGCGGGTGCAGAGACCCAGTACTTC
CASSAGAETQYF
>TRBJ1-3|.|16|.|TRBV5-1
TGCGCCAGCAGCTTGGGTCTTCAGGGCTCTGGAAACACCATATATTTT
CASSLGLQGSGNTIYF
>TRBJ1-2|.|16|.|TRBV4-1
TGCGCCAGCAGCCAAGGTGGGACTTTAGCTAACTATGGCTACACCTTC
CASSQGGTLANYGYTF
>TRBJ2-7|.|13|TRBD1|TRBV5-1
TGCGCCAGCAGCCTGGACAGGGAATACGAGCAGTACTTC
CASSLDREYEQYF
>TRBJ2-7|.|15|.|TRBV11-2
TGTGCCAGCAGCTTAGTAAGTCAGTTCTCCTACGAGCAGTACTTC
CASSLVSQFSYEQYF
>TRBJ1-1|.|13|.|TRBV2
TGTGCCAGCAGGGACTACCAGGAATTTGTAGCTTTCTTT
CASRDYQEFVAFF
>TRBJ2-7|.|13|.|TRBV28
TGTGCCACCTCAGACAGAAGCTCCTACGAGCAGTACTTC
CATSDRSSYEQYF
>TRBJ1-2|.|15|.|TRBV4-1
TGCGCCAGCACCTGGGGGCCCACGACTAACTATGGCTACACCTTC
CASTWGPTTNYGYTF
>TRBJ2-4|.|13|.|TRBV19
TGTGCCAGTCGGAGACGGACAGAGAACATTCAGTACTTC
CASRRRTENIQYF
>TRBJ1-3|medium-sized|14|TRBD1|TRBV11-2
TGTGCCAGCAGCTCATCTCGGACAGGCAACACCATATATTTT
CASSSSRTGNTIYF
>TRBJ2-7|.|18|.|TRBV28
TGTGCCAGCAGTCGCGTCCCCTCGTCGGCGGGTCTCACCTACGAGCAGTACTTC
CASSRVPSSAGLTYEQYF
>TRBJ1-2|.|14|TRBD1|TRBV6-1
TGTGCCAGCAGTGAACGGGACAGGGGCGGTGGCTACACCTTC
CASSERDRGGGYTF
>TRBJ2-2|.|14|.|TRBV7-2
TGTGCCAGCAGCTTAGGGCCTAGCTCCGGGGAGCTGTTTTTT
CASSLGPSSGELFF
>TRBJ2-2|.|15|.|TRBV28
TGTGCCGCCCGGGGGGGCGGGACAGTCTCCGGGGAGCTGTTTTTT
CAARGGGTVSGELFF
>TRBJ2-3|.|19|.|TRBV21-1
.
CASSKVVTSGYPCTDTQYF